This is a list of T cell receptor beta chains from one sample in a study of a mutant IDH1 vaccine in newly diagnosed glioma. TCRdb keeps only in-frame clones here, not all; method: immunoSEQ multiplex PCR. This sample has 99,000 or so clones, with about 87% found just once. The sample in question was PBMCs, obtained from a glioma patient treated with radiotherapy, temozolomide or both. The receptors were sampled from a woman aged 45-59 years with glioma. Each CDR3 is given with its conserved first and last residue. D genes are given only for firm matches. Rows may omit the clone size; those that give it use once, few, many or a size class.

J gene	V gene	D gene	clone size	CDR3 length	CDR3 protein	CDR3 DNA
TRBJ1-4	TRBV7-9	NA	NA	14	CASSPGASNEKLFF	TGTGCCAGCAGCCCAGGGGCGTCTAATGAAAAACTGTTTTTT
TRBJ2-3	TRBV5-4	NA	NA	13	CASMIGRTDTQYF	TGTGCCAGCATGATAGGTCGAACAGATACGCAGTATTTT
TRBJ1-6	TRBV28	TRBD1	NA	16	CASSSGQGVRNSPLHF	TGTGCCAGCAGTTCCGGACAGGGGGTGAGGAATTCACCCCTCCACTTT
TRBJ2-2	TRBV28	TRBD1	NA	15	CASRPGTGATGELFF	TGTGCCAGCAGACCTGGGACAGGGGCCACCGGGGAGCTGTTTTTT
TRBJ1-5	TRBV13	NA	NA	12	CASSLVGQPQHF	TGTGCCAGCAGCTTAGTAGGCCAGCCCCAGCATTTT
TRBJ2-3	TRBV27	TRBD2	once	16	CASSFGAGGGVDTQYF	TGTGCCAGCAGTTTCGGAGCGGGAGGGGGGGTGGATACGCAGTATTTT
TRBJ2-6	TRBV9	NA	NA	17	CASSVGGLSSGANVLTF	TGTGCCAGCAGCGTGGGCGGACTCAGCTCTGGGGCCAACGTCCTGACTTTC
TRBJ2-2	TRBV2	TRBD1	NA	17	CASSTGQGAIGTGELFF	TGTGCCAGCAGTACAGGACAGGGGGCCATCGGCACCGGGGAGCTGTTTTTT
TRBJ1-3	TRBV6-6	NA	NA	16	CASSYRDPRAGNTIYF	TGTGCCAGCAGTTACAGGGACCCCAGGGCTGGAAACACCATATATTTT
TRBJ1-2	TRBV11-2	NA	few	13	CASSSFGQRGYTF	TGTGCCAGCAGCTCATTTGGTCAGCGCGGCTACACCTTC
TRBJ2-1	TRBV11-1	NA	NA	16	CASSSRWRSSYNEQFF	TGTGCCAGCAGCTCTCGGTGGCGGAGCTCCTACAATGAGCAGTTCTTC
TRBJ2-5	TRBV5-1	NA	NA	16	CASSRGGGAQQETQYF	TGCGCCAGCAGCCGCGGAGGGGGGGCGCAACAAGAGACCCAGTACTTC
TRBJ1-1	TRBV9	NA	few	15	CASSVGPYMNTEAFF	TGTGCCAGCAGCGTAGGGCCGTACATGAACACTGAAGCTTTCTTT
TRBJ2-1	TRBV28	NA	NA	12	CASSLGENEQFF	TGTGCCAGCAGTTTAGGCGAAAATGAGCAGTTCTTC
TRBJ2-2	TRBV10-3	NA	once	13	CATEGGFTGELFF	TGTGCCACGGAGGGGGGCTTTACCGGGGAGCTGTTTTTT
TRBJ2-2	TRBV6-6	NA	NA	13	CASSQPDTGELFF	TGTGCCAGCAGTCAACCGGACACCGGGGAGCTGTTTTTT
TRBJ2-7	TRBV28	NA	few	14	CASSLVGPLGEQYF	TGTGCCAGCAGTTTAGTGGGGCCCCTGGGCGAGCAGTACTTC
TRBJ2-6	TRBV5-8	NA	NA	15	CASSLARAGANVLTF	TGTGCCAGCAGCTTGGCCCGGGCTGGGGCCAACGTCCTGACTTTC
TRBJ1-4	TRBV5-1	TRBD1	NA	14	CASSLGAGGEKLFF	TGCGCCAGCAGCTTGGGGGCAGGGGGCGAAAAACTGTTTTTT
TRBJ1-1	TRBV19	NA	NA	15	CASSIGTVMNTEAFF	TGTGCCAGTAGTATAGGGACAGTCATGAACACTGAAGCTTTCTTT
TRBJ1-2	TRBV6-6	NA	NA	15	CASRHIDRATYGYTF	TGTGCCAGCAGGCATATCGACAGAGCGACCTATGGCTACACCTTC
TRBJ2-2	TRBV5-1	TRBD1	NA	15	CASSPGQFSTGELFF	TGCGCCAGCAGCCCGGGACAGTTCTCCACCGGGGAGCTGTTTTTT
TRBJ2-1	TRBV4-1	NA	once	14	CASSQRQFGDEQFF	TGCGCCAGCAGCCAAAGACAGTTTGGCGATGAGCAGTTCTTC
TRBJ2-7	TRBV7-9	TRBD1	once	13	CASTRDRAYEQYF	TGTGCCAGCACGAGGGACAGGGCCTACGAGCAGTACTTC
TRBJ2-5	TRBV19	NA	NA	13	CASSIADQETQYF	TGTGCCAGTAGTATAGCGGATCAAGAGACCCAGTACTTC
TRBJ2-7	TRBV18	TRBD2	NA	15	CASSPPVAGVPEQYF	TGTGCCAGCTCACCACCGGTAGCGGGAGTCCCCGAGCAGTACTTC
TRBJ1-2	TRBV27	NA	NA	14	CASSSSGLLYGYTF	TGTGCCAGCAGTTCATCGGGACTGCTTTATGGCTACACCTTC
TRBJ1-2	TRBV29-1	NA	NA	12	CSVARTNYGYTF	TGCAGCGTTGCCCGGACTAACTATGGCTACACCTTC
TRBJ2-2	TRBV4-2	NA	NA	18	CASSPGFRSEFGTGELFF	TGTGCCAGCAGCCCCGGGTTCCGGAGCGAGTTCGGCACCGGGGAGCTGTTTTTT
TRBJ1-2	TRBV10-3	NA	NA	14	CAISIREADYGYTF	TGTGCCATCAGTATCCGGGAGGCGGACTATGGCTACACCTTC
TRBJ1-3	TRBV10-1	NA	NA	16	CASSGVGQSAGNTIYF	TGCGCCAGCAGTGGAGTCGGACAGTCCGCTGGAAACACCATATATTTT
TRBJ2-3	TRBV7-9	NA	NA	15	CASSPTDPRQDTQYF	TGTGCCAGCAGCCCCACTGACCCGCGGCAAGATACGCAGTATTTT
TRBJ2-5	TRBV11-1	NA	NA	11	CASSLRGTQYF	TGTGCCAGCAGCCTCCGAGGGACCCAGTACTTC
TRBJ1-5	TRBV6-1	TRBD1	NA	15	CASNIQGARGQPQHF	TGTGCCAGCAATATCCAGGGGGCTCGAGGTCAGCCCCAGCATTTT
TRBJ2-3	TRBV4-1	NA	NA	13	CASSFERTDTQYF	TGCGCCAGCAGTTTCGAAAGGACAGATACGCAGTATTTT
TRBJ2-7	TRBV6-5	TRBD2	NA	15	CASSYEAGGSYEQYF	TGTGCCAGCAGTTACGAAGCGGGAGGCTCCTACGAGCAGTACTTC
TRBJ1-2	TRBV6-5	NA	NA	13	CASSRGSFYGYTF	TGTGCCAGCTCCCGGGGCAGCTTCTATGGCTACACCTTC
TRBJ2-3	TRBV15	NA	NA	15	CATSAHKTGTDTQYF	TGTGCCACCAGCGCCCATAAGACGGGCACAGATACGCAGTATTTT
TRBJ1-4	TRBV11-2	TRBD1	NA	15	CASSQNRGLREKLFF	TGTGCCAGCAGCCAGAACAGGGGGCTAAGGGAAAAACTGTTTTTT
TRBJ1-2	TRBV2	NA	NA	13	CASSQGILYGYTF	TGTGCCAGCAGTCAGGGGATTCTCTATGGCTACACCTTC
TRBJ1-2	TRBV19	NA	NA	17	CASSMYGAGLDNYGYTF	TGTGCCAGTAGTATGTACGGGGCAGGTCTGGATAACTATGGCTACACCTTC
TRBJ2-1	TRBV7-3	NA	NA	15	CASSLVAVSYNEQFF	TGTGCCAGCAGCTTGGTAGCGGTCTCCTACAATGAGCAGTTCTTC
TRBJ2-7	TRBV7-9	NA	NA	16	CASSFNPTASSYEQYF	TGTGCCAGCAGCTTTAATCCGACCGCAAGCTCCTACGAGCAGTACTTC
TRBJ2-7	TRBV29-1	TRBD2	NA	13	CSVWTRPLDEQYF	TGCAGCGTTTGGACTAGACCCTTGGACGAGCAGTACTTC
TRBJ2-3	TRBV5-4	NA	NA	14	CASSLEGGTDTQYF	TGTGCCAGCAGCTTGGAGGGCGGCACAGATACGCAGTATTTT
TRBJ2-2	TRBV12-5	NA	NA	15	CASGHRVANTGELFF	TGTGCTAGTGGACACAGGGTCGCGAACACCGGGGAGCTGTTTTTT
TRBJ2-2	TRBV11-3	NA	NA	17	CASSPIFGATNTGELFF	TGTGCCAGCAGCCCTATCTTTGGGGCAACGAACACCGGGGAGCTGTTTTTT
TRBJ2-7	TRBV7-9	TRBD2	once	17	CASSFRGAGGSKYEQYF	TGTGCCAGCAGCTTCCGAGGTGCGGGAGGGTCTAAGTACGAGCAGTACTTC
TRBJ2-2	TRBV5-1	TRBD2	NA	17	CASSLTLAGGNTGELFF	TGCGCCAGCAGCTTGACCTTAGCGGGAGGGAACACCGGGGAGCTGTTTTTT
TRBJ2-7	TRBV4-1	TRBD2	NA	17	CASSQVLAGGPGYEQYF	TGCGCCAGCAGCCAAGTACTAGCGGGAGGTCCTGGGTACGAGCAGTACTTC
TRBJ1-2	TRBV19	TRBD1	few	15	CASSIRDRGFYGYTF	TGTGCCAGTAGTATCCGGGACAGGGGGTTCTATGGCTACACCTTC
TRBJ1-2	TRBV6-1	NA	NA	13	CARGDGANYGYTF	TGTGCCAGGGGAGACGGGGCTAACTATGGCTACACCTTC